This TCR beta chain comes out of a study of T cell responses to AZD1222 COVID-19 vaccine. Findings and limits, study-wide: Donors were largely white British and mainly female; clonal diversity was possibly underestimated. Regions 160-218 and 743-854 dominated among vaccine-associated CD4 TCRs spanning spike. Variant regions that are unmutated are reportedly the target of nearly half of spike-specific TCRs.

Second-dose schedules of about 4 or about 12 weeks were combined. Comment on this clone: The antigen is unknown.

CDR3 length equals 14 residues. Trimming cost V 6 bases and J 2 bases, with 13 bases left between them. Looked up from germline, CDR1 is SGHTA and CDR2 is FQGNSA. Repertoires were generated with immunoSEQ multiplex PCR, while TCRdb's copy carries only in-frame clones and drops some. The table lists 180,000 or so clones, 90% to 95% of them singletons, with over 1.5% in the top ten. This specimen was peripheral blood, taken 28 days after the second AZD1222 dose. The sequence was obtained from an adult who received the AZD1222 COVID-19 vaccine. V is TRBV7-2 and J is TRBJ1-2, with D tentatively TRBD1 (5 bases). CDR3 bases: TGTGCCAGCAGATTTGCAGGGAAGAACTATGGCTACACCTTC. It translates to CASRFAGKNYGYTF.